The TCR beta chain described here comes from a study of blood T cell repertoires in COVID-19. About the study: Samples taken during acute and convalescent COVID-19 were collected in the United States, Italy and Spain. From T cells, B-cell-depleted T cells, or PBMCs came the material, which was cDNA or gDNA.

The CDR3 contains 17 residues. V lost 6 bases and J 0 bases, leaving 17 bases between the germline ends. Germline V lookup: CDR1 MNHEY, CDR2 SMNVEV (reference sequence). In the original analysis: By means of reference gene primer amplification, nucleated cell counts were estimated. Repertoires were generated with immunoSEQ multiplex PCR, while TCRdb's copy carries only in-frame clones and drops some. V and J calls and clone size are given by that table; D and trimming were obtained from the DNA. The sample shows about 270,000 clones, around 86% of them seen only once. The chain is built from TRBV27 and TRBJ2-2, with a tentative D call TRBD1 (6 bases). The sequenced sample consisted of peripheral blood. This TCR came from a man aged 40-49 years with active or convalescent COVID-19. CDR3 region: CASRRTGTRSNTGELFF. The CDR3 coding sequence is TGTGCCAGCAGAAGAACAGGGACAAGATCGAACACCGGGGAGCTGTTTTTT.